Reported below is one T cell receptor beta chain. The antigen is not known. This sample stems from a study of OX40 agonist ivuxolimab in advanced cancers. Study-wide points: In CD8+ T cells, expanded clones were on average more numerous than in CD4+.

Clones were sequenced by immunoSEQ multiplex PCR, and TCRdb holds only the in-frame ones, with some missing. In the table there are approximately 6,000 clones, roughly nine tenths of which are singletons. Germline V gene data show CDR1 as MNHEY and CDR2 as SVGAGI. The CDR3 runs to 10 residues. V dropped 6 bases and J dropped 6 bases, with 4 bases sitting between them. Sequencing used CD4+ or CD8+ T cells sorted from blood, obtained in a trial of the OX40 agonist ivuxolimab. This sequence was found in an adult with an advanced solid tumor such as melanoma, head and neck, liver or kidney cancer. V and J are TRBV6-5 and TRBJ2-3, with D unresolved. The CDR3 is CASRGDTQYF. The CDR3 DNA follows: TGTGCCAGCAGAGGGGATACGCAGTATTTT.